A selection of T cell receptor beta chains follows, all from one sample in a study of Graves' ophthalmopathy and Graves' hyperthyroidism. Using its own MiXCR run on the multiplex PCR reads, TCRdb lists one record per CDR3 protein. The sample lists 450,000 to 600,000 distinct CDR3 sequences, about 35% occurring once. Specimen: peripheral blood or thyroid tissue (not recorded which). The receptors were sampled from an adult man with Graves' hyperthyroidism. Both conserved end residues are part of each CDR3. The order of the fields is J gene, D gene, V gene, clone size, CDR3 protein, CDR3 DNA. A D gene is named only where the DNA matches it firmly. Clone size is stated in some rows and not others, as once, few, many or a class when expanded.

TRBJ2-1,TRBD1,TRBV5-1,-,CASSLRQGVDEQFF,TGCGCCAGCAGCTTGAGACAGGGGGTCGATGAGCAGTTCTTC
TRBJ1-1,-,TRBV6-6,-,CASGEVGAFF,TGTGCCAGCGGGGAGGTTGGGGCTTTCTTT
TRBJ2-7,-,TRBV4-1,many,CASSPRVAYEQYF,TGCGCCAGCAGCCCCCGAGTGGCCTACGAGCAGTACTTC
TRBJ2-3,TRBD2,TRBV20-1,few,CSARDLLAGPTDTQYF,TGCAGTGCTAGAGATCTGCTAGCGGGACCCACAGATACGCAGTATTTT
TRBJ1-1,-,TRBV5-8,many,CASSSRSPENTEAFF,TGTGCCAGCAGCTCCAGGAGTCCCGAGAACACTGAAGCTTTCTTT
TRBJ1-5,TRBD1,TRBV29-1,many,CSVRDRGLYQPQHF,TGCAGCGTTAGAGACAGGGGGCTTTATCAGCCCCAGCATTTT
TRBJ2-2,-,TRBV5-4,few,CASRFGLANTGELFF,TGTGCCAGCCGGTTTGGTCTGGCGAACACCGGGGAGCTGTTTTTT
TRBJ1-5,TRBD1,TRBV2,-,CASSVGQGGGQPQHF,TGTGCCAGCAGCGTGGGACAGGGGGGAGGTCAGCCCCAGCATTTT
TRBJ2-7,-,TRBV9,many,CASSVGSSPYEQYF,TGTGCCAGCAGCGTAGGATCCAGCCCCTACGAGCAGTACTTC
TRBJ2-7,TRBD1,TRBV3-1,-,CASSPQGAGRDEQYF,TGTGCCAGCAGTCCTCAGGGGGCCGGGCGCGACGAGCAGTACTTC
TRBJ2-7,-,TRBV29-1,many,CSVEDGKHYEQYF,TGCAGCGTTGAAGATGGCAAGCACTACGAGCAGTACTTC
TRBJ2-1,TRBD2,TRBV7-9,-,CASSSWTSGGHEQFF,TGTGCCAGCAGCTCCTGGACTAGCGGGGGACATGAGCAGTTCTTC
TRBJ1-1,TRBD1,TRBV7-9,few,CASSLDKNRGGAFF,TGTGCCAGCAGCTTAGATAAGAACAGGGGGGGAGCTTTCTTT
TRBJ2-5,-,TRBV4-2,many,CASSQASGQETQYF,TGTGCCAGCAGCCAAGCGAGTGGTCAAGAGACCCAGTACTTC
TRBJ1-2,TRBD1,TRBV12-3/TRBV12-4,-,CASTPQGWNGYTF,TGTGCCAGCACCCCACAGGGGTGGAATGGCTACACCTTC
TRBJ2-7,TRBD1,TRBV7-9,once,CASSFRDRGDVEQYF,TGTGCCAGCAGCTTCCGGGACAGGGGGGATGTTGAGCAGTACTTC
TRBJ2-5,TRBD1,TRBV20-1,many,CSASPGQGLRETQYF,TGCAGTGCCAGCCCGGGACAGGGGCTACGAGAGACCCAGTACTTC
TRBJ1-1,TRBD1,TRBV6-5,-,CASRDRGKDTEASF,TGTGCCAGCAGGGACAGGGGGAAGGACACTGAAGCTTCCTTT
TRBJ2-3,TRBD2,TRBV7-3,many,CASSSGLGTDTQYF,TGTGCCAGCAGCTCAGGACTAGGCACAGATACGCAGTATTTT
TRBJ2-7,TRBD2,TRBV10-3,many,CAIGLAGAYEQYF,TGTGCCATCGGACTAGCGGGAGCCTACGAGCAGTACTTC
TRBJ1-2,-,TRBV24-1,many,CATSEAGLSYGYTF,TGTGCCACCAGTGAGGCGGGGCTGAGCTATGGCTACACCTTC
TRBJ1-5,-,TRBV7-2,many,CASSLHRGGRNQPQHF,TGTGCCAGCAGCTTACACCGGGGGGGACGCAATCAGCCCCAGCATTTT
TRBJ1-1,-,TRBV20-1,many,CSARMEGVAYTEAFF,TGCAGTGCTAGGATGGAGGGGGTTGCGTACACTGAAGCTTTCTTT
TRBJ2-2,-,TRBV15,-,CATSEPGELFF,TGTGCCACCAGCGAACCCGGGGAGCTGTTTTTT
TRBJ1-4,-,TRBV19,many,CASSTDPRREEKLFF,TGTGCCAGTAGCACCGACCCCCGACGGGAGGAAAAACTGTTTTTT
TRBJ2-5,-,TRBV4-2,many,CASSQGGAGETQYF,TGTGCCAGCAGCCAAGGGGGCGCGGGGGAGACCCAGTACTTC
TRBJ2-2,-,TRBV3-1,many,CASSLGVGNTGELFF,TGTGCCAGCAGCCTAGGGGTTGGGAACACCGGGGAGCTGTTTTTT
TRBJ2-7,-,TRBV12-5,-,CASGLVLGFPYEQYF,TGTGCTAGTGGTTTGGTACTCGGGTTTCCCTACGAGCAGTACTTC
TRBJ2-7,-,TRBV7-9,-,CASSLADLRGEQYF,TGTGCCAGCAGCTTGGCCGACCTCCGGGGGGAGCAGTACTTC
TRBJ1-1,-,TRBV12-3/TRBV12-4,-,CASSPGTSEAFF,TGTGCCAGCAGTCCCGGGACATCTGAAGCTTTCTTT